Presented here are 17 T cell receptor beta chains from one specimen sequenced in a study of human T cells and chemical hapten exposure. Indicated time point: patch test 2, 6 weeks after DPC sensitization. Indicated treatment: therapeutic diphenylcyclopropenone sensitization with weekly scalp DPC. Using its own MiXCR run on the RACE reads, TCRdb lists one record per CDR3 protein. This sample has 42,000 or so distinct CDR3 sequences; around 10% occur once, and the top ten carry over 12%. The material sequenced was whole blood, taken in connection with sensitization to the hapten diphenylcyclopropenone (DPC). The receptor set was obtained from a woman in her 40s with alopecia areata. Some clones in this sample may be carry-over from other donors' samples.

In its sample, this clonotype was seen many times. V gene TRBV25-1 combines with J gene TRBJ2-1, with D unclear. Germline V gives CDR1 MGHDK, CDR2 SYGVNS. The CDR3 is 13 amino acids. Trimming left V 7 bases short and J 8 bases short, with 15 bases between. DNA of the CDR3: TGTGCCAGCAAACACAATGGGGTCGATGAGCAGTTCTTC. Translation gives CASKHNGVDEQFF.

This chain uses TRBV12-3 or TRBV12-4 with TRBJ2-3; D not resolved. V was clipped by 2 bases and J by 0 bases, with 9 bases between them. This CDR3 is built from 15 residues. CDR3 loop: CASSLSGSSTDTQYF. The CDR3 DNA is TGTGCCAGCAGTTTATCCGGATCTAGCACAGATACGCAGTATTTT.

This clonotype was detected many times. The gene calls are TRBV20-1 and TRBJ1-2, with 7 nucleotides matching TRBD1. The CDR3 consists of 15 residues. Germline-derived CDR1 and CDR2 are DFQATT and SNEGSKA (reference sequence). V shed 6 bases and J 3 bases; nucleotides not matched to a gene: 13. DNA for the CDR3: TGCAGTGCAGTATTGATGGGACAGCTCCACTATGGCTACACCTTC. It encodes CSAVLMGQLHYGYTF.

This clonotype was detected ten times or more. The rearrangement links TRBV2 to TRBJ1-1; D possibly corresponds to TRBD1 (6 bases). The CDR3 length is 13 residues. Trimming pared 11 bases from V and 1 base from J, leaving 14 bases between. CDR1 SNHLY and CDR2 FYNNEI come from the germline V gene. DNA for the CDR3: TGTGCCGGACAGTTGGGAGGGAACACTGAAGCTTTCTTT. Protein sequence: CAGQLGGNTEAFF.

There are many counts of this clonotype. The chain carries TRBV18 and TRBJ1-4, with D unclear. The CDR3 runs 15 residues. V dropped 2 bases and J dropped 5 bases, with 12 bases sitting between them. Germline V gene data show CDR1 as KGHSH and CDR2 as LQKENI. For the CDR3, the DNA is TGTGCCAGCTCACCAGCAGATAGACGGAATGAAAAACTGTTTTTT. The encoded protein is CASSPADRRNEKLFF.

With respect to this clonotype: A much larger clone differs by one base, so this may be a read error. This rearrangement joins TRBV3-1 to TRBJ2-1, with no clear D. The germline V gene encodes CDR1 LGHDT and CDR2 YNNKEL (reference sequence). CDR3 size: 16 residues. The DNA for the CDR3 is TGTGCCAGCAGCCCACCGATGGGCCCTCACTACAAAGAGCAGTTCTTC. It specifies CASSPPMGPHYKEQFF.

At least ten counts were recorded for this clonotype. The rearrangement links TRBV7-2 to TRBJ2-7; the match to TRBD2 covers 15 bases. The CDR3 length is 18 residues. The ends lost 5 bases at V and 4 bases at J; junction bases unmatched: 12. Germline CDR1 SGHTA, CDR2 FQGNSA. The CDR3 loop reads CASSHQAGLAGGRYEQYF. The CDR3, as DNA: TGTGCCAGCAGCCATCAAGCCGGACTAGCGGGGGGGCGGTACGAGCAGTACTTC.

The rearrangement uses TRBV15 and TRBJ2-1, with TRBD1 matching over 8 bases. V gave up 0 bases and J gave up 5 bases; unmatched junction bases: 6. The germline V gene has CDR1 LNHNV and CDR2 YYDKDF (reference sequence). The CDR3 length is 16 residues. CDR3 DNA: TGTGCCACCAGCAGAGAGTGGACAGGGAAAGACAATGAGCAGTTCTTC. This codes for CATSREWTGKDNEQFF.

This clonotype was counted at least ten times. V is TRBV18 and J is TRBJ1-1; no reliable D call. CDR3 length: 13 amino acids. Between the trimmed V and J ends, which lost 2 bases and 4 bases, there was a span of 8 bases. The germline V gene has CDR1 KGHSH and CDR2 LQKENI. CDR3 loop: CASSPGLGTEAFF. In DNA, the CDR3 is TGTGCCAGCTCACCAGGACTGGGCACTGAAGCTTTCTTT. The full variable domain, in which reference TRBV18 and TRBJ1-1 provide the parts outside the CDR3, is NAGVMQNPRHLVRRRGQEARLRCSPMKGHSHVYWYRQLPEEGLKFMVYLQKENIIDESGMPKERFSAEFPKEGPSILRIQQVVRGDSAAYFCASSPGLGTEAFFGQGTRLTVV.

This clonotype was detected many times. The V gene is TRBV18, the J gene TRBJ2-3; 9 positions agree with TRBD1. The CDR3 is made up of 17 amino acids. V lost 3 bases and J lost 1; bases outside the gene matches: 8. Germline CDR1 and CDR2: KGHSH and LQKENI. The CDR3 is CASSPVQGASGTDTQYF. CDR3 nucleotide sequence: TGTGCCAGCTCACCCGTACAGGGGGCGAGTGGCACAGATACGCAGTATTTT.

In this sample, this clonotype turned up many times. V usage is TRBV3-1 and J usage is TRBJ2-3; 11 bases map to TRBD2. V shed 3 bases and J 0 bases; nucleotides not matched to a gene: 11. The CDR3 covers 19 residues. Per the germline V gene, CDR1 is LGHDT and CDR2 is YNNKEL (reference sequence). CDR3 residues: CASSHPTGTSGDSTDTQYF. The CDR3 DNA sequence: TGTGCCAGCAGCCACCCTACCGGGACTAGCGGAGATAGCACAGATACGCAGTATTTT.

There are many counts of this clonotype. The J gene is TRBJ2-1, the V gene TRBV4-1; possible D gene TRBD1, 7 bases. The germline V gene encodes CDR1 MGHRA and CDR2 YSYEKL. Trimming removed 0 bases from V and 7 bases from J, with 16 bases in between. The CDR3 is 16 amino acids. In DNA, the CDR3 is TGCGCCAGCAGCCAAGAAGGGACAGCGGGTTTAAATGAGCAGTTCTTC. This sequence encodes CASSQEGTAGLNEQFF.

This clonotype was detected ten times or more. This chain joins TRBV6-6 and TRBJ2-1, with 10 nucleotides matching TRBD2. Germline V gene lookup returns CDR1 MNHNY and CDR2 SVGAGI (reference sequence). V was pared by 4 bases and J by 7 bases, with 10 bases of the junction left unmatched. This CDR3 is 16 amino acids long. This chain's CDR3 is CASSWTIAGGGNEQFF. The CDR3 nucleotides are TGTGCCAGCAGTTGGACCATAGCGGGAGGTGGAAATGAGCAGTTCTTC.

Written as DNA, the CDR3 is TGCGCCAGCAGCCAGACTTGGGGCTACGAGCAGTACTTC. It encodes CASSQTWGYEQYF. The V call is TRBV4-1, the J call TRBJ2-7, with D hard to call. V was clipped by 3 bases and J by 3 bases, with 9 bases between them. In germline, CDR1 is MGHRA, CDR2 YSYEKL. The CDR3 totals 13 residues.

This clonotype is a singleton in its sample. The V call is TRBV29-1, the J call TRBJ2-7; 7 bases align to TRBD1. The CDR3 is 13 amino acids. With V trimmed by 5 bases and J by 2 bases, 6 bases remained unmatched. Germline values: CDR1 SQVTM, CDR2 ANQGSEA. The CDR3 region is CSVRDRLTYEQYF. In DNA, the CDR3 is TGCAGCGTTCGGGACAGACTTACCTACGAGCAGTACTTC.

This chain connects TRBV29-1 to TRBJ2-7; 7 bases align to TRBD1. The V segment lost 6 bases and the J segment 1 base; nucleotides outside the gene matches: 6. The CDR3 is 13 residues long. Germline V gene sequence: CDR1 SQVTM, CDR2 ANQGSEA. The CDR3 is CSVGDRVSYEQYF. The CDR3 region has the DNA TGCAGCGTGGGTGACAGGGTTTCCTACGAGCAGTACTTC.

The sample holds a few counts of this clonotype. The chain has TRBV2 and TRBJ2-2, with TRBD2 identical over 10 bases. This CDR3 has 16 amino acids. Germline V gene lookup returns CDR1 SNHLY and CDR2 FYNNEI. Trimming cost V 2 bases and J 7 bases; bases outside gene matches: 7. In nucleotides, the CDR3 is TGTGCCAGCAGTGAACCTAGCGGGGGAAGTATCGGGGAGCTGTTTTTT. Its translation: CASSEPSGGSIGELFF.